This TCR beta chain was captured in a study of cytomegalovirus exposure and HLA in healthy donors. Study background: When 398 donors were genotyped, roughly four fifths of them were found to fall in the Caucasian-associated ancestry cluster.

As regards this clone: Its antigen is not known.

With 60 Vbeta and 13 Jbeta primers, the PCR was carried out. Measured with immunoSEQ multiplex PCR; TCRdb has only the in-frame clones, and not every one. In total, the table holds 25,000 to 40,000 clones. Study-wide findings and caveats: An analysis done earlier found most TCR beta V segments productive about 87% or about 30% of the time. It was taken for granted in presence/absence analyses that sequencing depth across donors was roughly uniform.

V dropped 3 bases and J dropped 7 bases, with 13 bases sitting between them. CDR1 and CDR2 (germline): MNHEY, SMNVEV (reference sequence). This CDR3 comprises 13 residues. The sequenced sample consisted of PBMCs. The chain has TRBV27 and TRBJ2-7; tentative D call: TRBD1 (6 bases). This receptor was obtained from a man in his forties in good health and CMV-seronegative. CDR3: CASSFPGTGEQYF. In nucleotides, the CDR3 is TGTGCCAGCAGTTTCCCTGGAACAGGGGAGCAGTACTTC.